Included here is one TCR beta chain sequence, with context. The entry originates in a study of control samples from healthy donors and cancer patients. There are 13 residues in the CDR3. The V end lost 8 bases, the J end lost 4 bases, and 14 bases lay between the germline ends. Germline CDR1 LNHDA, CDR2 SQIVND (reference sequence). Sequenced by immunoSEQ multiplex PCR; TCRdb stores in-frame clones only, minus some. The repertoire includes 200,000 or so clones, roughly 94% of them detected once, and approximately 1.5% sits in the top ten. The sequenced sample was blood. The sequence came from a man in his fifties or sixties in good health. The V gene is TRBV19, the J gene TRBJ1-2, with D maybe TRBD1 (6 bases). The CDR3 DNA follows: TGTGCCAGTGGCGGACAGTTGGGCTATGGCTACACCTTC. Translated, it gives CASGGQLGYGYTF.